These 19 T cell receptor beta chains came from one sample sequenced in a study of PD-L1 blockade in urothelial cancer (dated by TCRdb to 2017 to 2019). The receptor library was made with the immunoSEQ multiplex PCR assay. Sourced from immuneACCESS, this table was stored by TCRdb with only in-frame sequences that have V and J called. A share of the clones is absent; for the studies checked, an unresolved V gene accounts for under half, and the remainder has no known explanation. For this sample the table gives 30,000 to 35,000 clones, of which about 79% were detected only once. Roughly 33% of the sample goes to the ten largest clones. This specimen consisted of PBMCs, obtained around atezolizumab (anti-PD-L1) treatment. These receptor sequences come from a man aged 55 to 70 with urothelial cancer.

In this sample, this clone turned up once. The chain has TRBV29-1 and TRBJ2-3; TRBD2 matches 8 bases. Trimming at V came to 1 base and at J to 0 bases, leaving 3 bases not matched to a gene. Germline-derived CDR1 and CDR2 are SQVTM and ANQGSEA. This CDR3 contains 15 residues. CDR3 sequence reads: CSVEGLALSTDTQYF. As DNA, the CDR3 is TGCAGCGTTGAAGGACTAGCGTTGAGCACAGATACGCAGTATTTT.

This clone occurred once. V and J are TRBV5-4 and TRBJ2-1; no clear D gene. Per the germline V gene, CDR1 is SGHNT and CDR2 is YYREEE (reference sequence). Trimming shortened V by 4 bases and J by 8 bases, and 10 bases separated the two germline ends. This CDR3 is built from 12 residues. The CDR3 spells CASSQPSDEQFF. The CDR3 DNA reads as TGTGCCAGCAGCCAACCTTCGGATGAGCAGTTCTTC.

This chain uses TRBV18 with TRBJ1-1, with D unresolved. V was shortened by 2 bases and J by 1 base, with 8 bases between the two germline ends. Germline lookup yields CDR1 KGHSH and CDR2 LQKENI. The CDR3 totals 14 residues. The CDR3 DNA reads TGTGCCAGCTCACCAGTTGGCCCGAACACTGAAGCTTTCTTT. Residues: CASSPVGPNTEAFF.

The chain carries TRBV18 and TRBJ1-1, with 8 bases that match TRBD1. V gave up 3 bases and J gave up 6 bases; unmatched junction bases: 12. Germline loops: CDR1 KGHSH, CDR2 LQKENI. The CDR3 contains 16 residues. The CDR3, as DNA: TGTGCCAGCTCACCCCAATCAATTCCGGACAGGGCTGAAGCTTTCTTT. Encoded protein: CASSPQSIPDRAEAFF.

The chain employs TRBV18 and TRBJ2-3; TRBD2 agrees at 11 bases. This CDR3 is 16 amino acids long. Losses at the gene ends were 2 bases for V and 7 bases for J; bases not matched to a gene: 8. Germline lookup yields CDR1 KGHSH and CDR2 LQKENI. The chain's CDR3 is CASSPDTSGGPNTQYF. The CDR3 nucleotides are TGTGCCAGCTCACCAGATACTAGCGGGGGACCTAATACGCAGTATTTT. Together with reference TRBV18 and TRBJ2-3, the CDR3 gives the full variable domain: NAGVMQNPRHLVRRRGQEARLRCSPMKGHSHVYWYRQLPEEGLKFMVYLQKENIIDESGMPKERFSAEFPKEGPSILRIQQVVRGDSAAYFCASSPDTSGGPNTQYFGPGTRLTVL.

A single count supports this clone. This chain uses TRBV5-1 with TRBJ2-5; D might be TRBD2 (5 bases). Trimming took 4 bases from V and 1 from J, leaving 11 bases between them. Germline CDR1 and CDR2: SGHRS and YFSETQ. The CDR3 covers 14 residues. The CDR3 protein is CASSTAAVQETQYF. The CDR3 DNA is TGCGCCAGCAGCACGGCAGCGGTCCAAGAGACCCAGTACTTC. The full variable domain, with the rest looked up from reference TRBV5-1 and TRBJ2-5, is KAGVTQTPRYLIKTRGQQVTLSCSPISGHRSVSWYQQTPGQGLQFLFEYFSETQRNKGNFPGRFSGRQFSNSRSEMNVSTLELGDSALYLCASSTAAVQETQYFGPGTRLLVL.

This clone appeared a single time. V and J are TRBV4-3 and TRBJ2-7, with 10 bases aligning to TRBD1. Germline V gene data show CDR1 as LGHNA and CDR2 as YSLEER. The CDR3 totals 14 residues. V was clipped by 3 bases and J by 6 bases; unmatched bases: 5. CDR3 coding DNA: TGCGCCAGCAGCCATTCGGGGACAGGGGTCGAGCAGTACTTC. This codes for CASSHSGTGVEQYF.

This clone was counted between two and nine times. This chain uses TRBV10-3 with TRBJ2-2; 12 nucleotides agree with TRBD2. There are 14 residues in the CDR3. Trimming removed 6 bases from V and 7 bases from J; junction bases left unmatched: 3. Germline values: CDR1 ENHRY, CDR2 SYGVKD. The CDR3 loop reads CAIRGLAGFGELFF. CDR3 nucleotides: TGTGCCATCAGAGGACTAGCGGGATTCGGGGAGCTGTTTTTT.

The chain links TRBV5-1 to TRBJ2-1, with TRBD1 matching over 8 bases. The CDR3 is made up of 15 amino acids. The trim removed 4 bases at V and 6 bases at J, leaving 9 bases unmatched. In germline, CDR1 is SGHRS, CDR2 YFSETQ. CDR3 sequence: CASSPPGTGGNEQFF. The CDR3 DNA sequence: TGCGCCAGCAGCCCTCCCGGGACAGGCGGCAATGAGCAGTTCTTC.

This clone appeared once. The CDR3 is CASSLGWDSQETQYF. The DNA of the CDR3 is TGTGCCAGCTCACTTGGCTGGGACAGCCAAGAGACCCAGTACTTC. The genes are TRBV18 and TRBJ2-5, with 7 bases fitting TRBD1. This CDR3 has 15 residues. Germline V gene lookup returns CDR1 KGHSH and CDR2 LQKENI. V shed 4 bases and J 1 base; nucleotides not matched to a gene: 6.

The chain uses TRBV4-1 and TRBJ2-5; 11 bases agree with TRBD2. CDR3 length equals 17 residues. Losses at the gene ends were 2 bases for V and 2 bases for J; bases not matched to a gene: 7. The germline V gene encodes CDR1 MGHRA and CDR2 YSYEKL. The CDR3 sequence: CASSQNSGGARQETQYF. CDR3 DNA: TGCGCCAGCAGCCAAAATAGCGGGGGGGCCCGGCAAGAGACCCAGTACTTC.

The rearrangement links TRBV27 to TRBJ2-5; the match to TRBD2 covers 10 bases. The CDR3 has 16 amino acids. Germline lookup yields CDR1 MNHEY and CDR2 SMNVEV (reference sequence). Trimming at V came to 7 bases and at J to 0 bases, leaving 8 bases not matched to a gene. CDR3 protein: CASKTVTSGYQETQYF. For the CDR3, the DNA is TGTGCCAGCAAGACTGTGACTAGCGGGTACCAAGAGACCCAGTACTTC.

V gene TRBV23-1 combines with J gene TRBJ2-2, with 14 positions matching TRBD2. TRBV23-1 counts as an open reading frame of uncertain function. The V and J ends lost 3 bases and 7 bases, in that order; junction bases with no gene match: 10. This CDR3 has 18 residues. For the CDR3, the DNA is TGCGCCAGCAGTCAGCCCGGACTAGCGGGAGGCCGTGGCGGGGAGCTGTTTTTT. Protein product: CASSQPGLAGGRGGELFF.

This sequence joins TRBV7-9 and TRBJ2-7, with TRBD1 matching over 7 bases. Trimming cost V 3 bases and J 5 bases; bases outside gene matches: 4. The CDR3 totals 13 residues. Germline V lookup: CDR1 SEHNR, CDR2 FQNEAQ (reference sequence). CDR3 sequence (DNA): TGTGCCAGCAGCTTGGGACAGTCGGACGAGCAGTACTTC. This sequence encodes CASSLGQSDEQYF.

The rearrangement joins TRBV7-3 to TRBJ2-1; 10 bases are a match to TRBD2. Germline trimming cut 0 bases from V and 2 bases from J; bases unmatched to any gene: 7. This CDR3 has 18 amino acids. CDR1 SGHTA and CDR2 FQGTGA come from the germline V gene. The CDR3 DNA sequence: TGTGCCAGCAGCTTAACAGGGGGGGGGACTAGCGCCTACAATGAGCAGTTCTTC. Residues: CASSLTGGGTSAYNEQFF.

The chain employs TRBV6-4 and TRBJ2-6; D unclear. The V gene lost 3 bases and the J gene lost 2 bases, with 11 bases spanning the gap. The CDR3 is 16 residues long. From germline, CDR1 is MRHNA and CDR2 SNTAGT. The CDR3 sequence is CASSEQAQTGANVLTF. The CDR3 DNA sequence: TGTGCCAGCAGTGAGCAGGCCCAGACTGGGGCCAACGTCCTGACTTTC.

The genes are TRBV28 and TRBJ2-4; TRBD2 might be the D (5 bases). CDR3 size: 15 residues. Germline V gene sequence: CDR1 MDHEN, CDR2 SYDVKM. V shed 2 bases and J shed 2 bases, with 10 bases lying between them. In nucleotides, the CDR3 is TGTGCCAGCAGTTTAGAGGGTTACCCCAAAAACATTCAGTACTTC. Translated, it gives CASSLEGYPKNIQYF.

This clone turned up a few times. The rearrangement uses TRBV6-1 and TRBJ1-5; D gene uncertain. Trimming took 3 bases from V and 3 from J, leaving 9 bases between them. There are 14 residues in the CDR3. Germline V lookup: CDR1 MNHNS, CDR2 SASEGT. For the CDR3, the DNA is TGTGCCAGCAGTGAGAAGAGGGTCAATCAGCCCCAGCATTTT. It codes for CASSEKRVNQPQHF.

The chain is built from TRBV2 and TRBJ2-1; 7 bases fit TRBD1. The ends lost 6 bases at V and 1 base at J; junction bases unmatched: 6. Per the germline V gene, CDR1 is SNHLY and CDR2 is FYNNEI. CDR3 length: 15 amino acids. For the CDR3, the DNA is TGTGCCAGCAGAATACAGGGGTGGTCCTACAATGAGCAGTTCTTC. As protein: CASRIQGWSYNEQFF.